The 27 T cell receptor beta chains in this list originate from one sample, sequenced in a study of T cell responses to AZD1222 COVID-19 vaccine. TCRdb's copy holds only in-frame clones and misses some; the assay was immunoSEQ multiplex PCR. The data contain tens of thousands of clones, about 91% of them seen just once; the ten biggest clones take up 9% to 12%. This material consisted of peripheral blood, taken on day 0 of MenACWY control vaccination. These receptors were obtained from an adult in good health.

The CDR3 DNA reads TGTGCCAGTAGTACGGGACTAGGAGGGGCCGGGGAGCTGTTTTTT. Protein product: CASSTGLGGAGELFF. The J gene is TRBJ2-2, the V gene TRBV19, with 8 bases that match TRBD2. CDR3 length: 15 residues. With V trimmed by 4 bases and J by 6 bases, 7 bases remained unmatched. The germline CDR1 and CDR2 sequences are LNHDA and SQIVND (reference sequence).

This sequence joins TRBV7-6 and TRBJ2-3, with D unresolved. CDR3 size: 15 residues. V gave up 5 bases and J gave up 4 bases, with 16 bases separating them. The V gene's germline CDR1 is SGHVS and CDR2 FNYEAQ. CDR3 amino acids: CASSPLLGNADTQYF. Written as DNA, the CDR3 is TGTGCCAGCAGCCCCCTTTTAGGGAACGCAGATACGCAGTATTTT.

This chain uses TRBV9 with TRBJ2-5; D call uncertain. The CDR3 spans 13 residues. V was trimmed by 2 bases and J by 0 bases, leaving 5 bases between them. Germline CDR1 is SGDLS and CDR2 is YYNGEE. The CDR3 DNA follows: TGTGCCAGCAGCGTCAGGTACCAAGAGACCCAGTACTTC. Translation gives CASSVRYQETQYF.

Only a few counts were recorded for this clone. The chain has TRBV7-9 and TRBJ2-7; D gene ambiguous. The CDR3 extends over 15 amino acids. The germline V and J ends were trimmed by 1 base and 2 bases, with 12 bases remaining between them. Germline V gives CDR1 SEHNR, CDR2 FQNEAQ (reference sequence). As DNA, the CDR3 is TGTGCCAGCAGCTTAGACGCGTACAGCACCTACGAGCAGTACTTC. It specifies CASSLDAYSTYEQYF.

The chain couples TRBV6-5 to TRBJ2-1, with 12 bases fitting TRBD2. The CDR3 totals 15 residues. Trimming took 2 bases from V and 5 from J; bases not matched to a gene: 1. Germline CDR1 is MNHEY and CDR2 is SVGAGI. The CDR3: CASSYLAGGNNEQFF. In nucleotides, the CDR3 is TGTGCCAGCAGTTACCTAGCGGGGGGGAACAATGAGCAGTTCTTC.

This clone was seen just once. The chain carries TRBV30 and TRBJ1-5; 8 bases agree with TRBD1. CDR1 is GTSNPN and CDR2 is SVGIG in the germline V gene (reference sequence). With 2 bases clipped from V and 3 bases from J, the junction kept 9 bases outside the gene matches. The CDR3 totals 16 residues. The CDR3 bases are TGTGCCTGGAGTACAACCGGGACAGGATCCAATCAGCCCCAGCATTTT. It specifies CAWSTTGTGSNQPQHF.

The rearrangement uses TRBV27 and TRBJ2-1; the D gene could be TRBD1 or TRBD2 (5 bases each). V lost 3 bases, J lost 8 bases, and 14 bases lay in between. This CDR3 is built from 14 residues. The germline CDR1 and CDR2 sequences are MNHEY and SMNVEV (reference sequence). This CDR3 reads CASSFRARGDEQFF. The CDR3 region has the DNA TGTGCCAGCAGTTTTAGGGCAAGAGGGGATGAGCAGTTCTTC.

In this sample, this clone turned up a few times. This CDR3 reads CASSPTTNTEAFF. CDR3 bases: TGTGCCAGCTCACCAACTACGAACACTGAAGCTTTCTTT. The genes are TRBV18 and TRBJ1-1; D not certain. The CDR3 length is 13 residues. Germline V gene sequence: CDR1 KGHSH, CDR2 LQKENI. The V and J ends lost 2 bases and 1 base respectively, with 5 bases between them. The variable domain in full, with the rest retrieved from reference TRBV18 and TRBJ1-1, is NAGVMQNPRHLVRRRGQEARLRCSPMKGHSHVYWYRQLPEEGLKFMVYLQKENIIDESGMPKERFSAEFPKEGPSILRIQQVVRGDSAAYFCASSPTTNTEAFFGQGTRLTVV.

The V and J genes are TRBV9 and TRBJ1-1; TRBD1 agrees at 7 bases. J gave up 0 bases and V 2 bases, and 4 bases lay outside the gene matches. The CDR3 runs to 15 residues. CDR1 and CDR2 from the germline V gene are SGDLS and YYNGEE. For the CDR3, the DNA is TGTGCCAGCAGCGTCATGGACAGGCTGAACACTGAAGCTTTCTTT. This translates into CASSVMDRLNTEAFF.

This chain links TRBV14 with TRBJ1-1; a possible D gene is TRBD1 (5 bases). Germline loops: CDR1 SGHDN, CDR2 FVKESK. Trimming shortened V by 1 base and J by 4 bases, and 13 bases separated the two germline ends. The CDR3 has 15 amino acids. CDR3 in DNA: TGTGCCAGCAGCCAAGTAGGTAAGGGGAGCACTGAAGCTTTCTTT. It specifies CASSQVGKGSTEAFF.

The sample holds one count of this clone. The CDR3 region has the DNA TGTGCCAGCAGCAACGCACAGGGACGAGCCAAAAACATTCAGTACTTC. Translating gives CASSNAQGRAKNIQYF. The J gene is TRBJ2-4, the V gene TRBV6-2 or TRBV6-3, with TRBD1 as a possible D gene (6 bases). The ends were cut back, 6 bases at V and 0 bases at J, with 15 bases in the middle. The CDR3 length is 16 residues. From germline, CDR1 is MNHEY and CDR2 SVGEGT.

This sequence joins TRBV4-3 and TRBJ2-1; 12 nucleotides agree with TRBD2. This CDR3 contains 16 residues. V was clipped by 0 bases and J by 15 bases; unmatched bases: 12. Germline values: CDR1 LGHNA, CDR2 YSLEER. The DNA of the CDR3 is TGCGCCAGCAGCCAAGATCTTGAAGTGACTAGCGGGGGTCGGTTCTTC. This translates into CASSQDLEVTSGGRFF.

The J gene is TRBJ1-4, the V gene TRBV3-1 (or the pseudogene TRBV3-2), with D unclear. The germline gives CDR1 LGHDT, CDR2 YNNKEL (reference sequence). CDR3 length equals 13 residues. Trimming left V 1 base short and J 8 bases short, with 8 bases between. CDR3: CASSQGRVEKLFF. Here the CDR3 DNA reads TGTGCCAGCAGCCAAGGGCGGGTCGAAAAACTGTTTTTT.

The chain is built from TRBV3-1 (or the pseudogene TRBV3-2) and TRBJ2-5, with 8 bases aligning to TRBD2. The germline V gene has CDR1 LGHDT and CDR2 YNNKEL (reference sequence). This CDR3 is built from 17 residues. The V segment lost 2 bases and the J segment 0 bases; nucleotides outside the gene matches: 8. CDR3 sequence: CASSQKRGPPYQETQYF. The CDR3 bases are TGTGCCAGCAGCCAAAAGCGGGGGCCTCCTTACCAAGAGACCCAGTACTTC.

This sequence joins TRBV29-1 and TRBJ1-3; D gene uncertain. Germline V gene sequence: CDR1 SQVTM, CDR2 ANQGSEA. The CDR3 sequence is 14 residues long. V lost 3 bases and J lost 0, with 9 bases in between. The CDR3: CSVDATGSGNTIYF. As DNA, the CDR3 is TGCAGCGTTGATGCGACGGGCTCTGGAAACACCATATATTTT. Complete variable domain (other parts from reference TRBV29-1 and TRBJ1-3): SAVISQKPSRDICQRGTSLTIQCQVDSQVTMMFWYRQQPGQSLTLIATANQGSEATYESGFVIDKFPISRPNLTFSTLTVSNMSPEDSSIYLCSVDATGSGNTIYFGEGSWLTVV.

This CDR3 reads CASSRGRTNYGYTF. In DNA, the CDR3 is TGTGCCAGCAGCCGAGGCCGAACTAACTATGGCTACACCTTC. The gene calls are TRBV3-1 (or the pseudogene TRBV3-2) and TRBJ1-2; D unresolved. The V and J ends lost 4 bases and 0 bases respectively, with 9 bases between them. The CDR3 is 14 residues long. CDR1 and CDR2 from the germline V gene are LGHDT and YNNKEL (reference sequence).

The gene calls are TRBV4-1 and TRBJ1-1; D gene ambiguous. The CDR3 runs to 15 residues. Germline-derived CDR1 and CDR2 are MGHRA and YSYEKL. The ends were cut back, 1 base at V and 0 bases at J, with 9 bases in the middle. As DNA, the CDR3 is TGCGCCAGCAGCCAAGGTCCAGCCTTGAACACTGAAGCTTTCTTT. Translation: CASSQGPALNTEAFF.

This chain uses TRBV12-3 or TRBV12-4 with TRBJ2-7, with 7 bases aligning to TRBD1. Trimming at V came to 9 bases and at J to 4 bases, leaving 9 bases not matched to a gene. The CDR3 covers 13 residues. CDR3 loop: CARPTGEKYEQYF. CDR3 DNA sequence: TGTGCCAGACCCACAGGGGAAAAGTACGAGCAGTACTTC.

This chain joins TRBV7-2 and TRBJ2-2; the D call may be TRBD1 or TRBD2 (6 bases each). Germline CDR1 SGHTA, CDR2 FQGNSA. The CDR3 consists of 17 residues. V was shortened by 4 bases and J by 3 bases, with 18 bases between the two germline ends. CDR3 in amino acids: CASSSPRTGAYTGELFF. The CDR3 DNA sequence: TGTGCCAGCAGCTCCCCTCGAACGGGGGCCTACACCGGGGAGCTGTTTTTT.

J is TRBJ2-7 and V is TRBV5-1; a possible D gene is TRBD1 (5 bases). CDR1 is SGHRS, CDR2 YFSETQ, per germline. The CDR3 is made up of 16 amino acids. Between the trimmed V and J ends, which lost 4 bases and 3 bases, there was a span of 20 bases. CDR3 DNA: TGCGCCAGCAGCCCATCAGGGTCCCACCCTCTCTACGAGCAGTACTTC. This codes for CASSPSGSHPLYEQYF.

The CDR3 region has the DNA TGTGCCAGCAGCTTGGTAGGGGAGGAAAACACCATATATTTT. As protein: CASSLVGEENTIYF. The chain links TRBV5-6 to TRBJ1-3, with D possibly TRBD1 on 5 matching bases. The CDR3 covers 14 residues. Germline V gene lookup returns CDR1 SGHDT and CDR2 YYEEEE. The V gene lost 0 bases and the J gene lost 6 bases, with 10 bases spanning the gap.

The chain links TRBV30 to TRBJ1-2; D gene unclear. The length of the CDR3 is 14 residues. With 0 bases removed from V and 3 bases from J, the gap between germline ends came to 11 bases. Germline-derived CDR1 and CDR2 are GTSNPN and SVGIG (reference sequence). This CDR3 reads CAWSVQPKDYGYTF. The CDR3 bases are TGTGCCTGGAGTGTACAGCCGAAAGACTATGGCTACACCTTC.

The chain links TRBV7-3 to TRBJ2-7; TRBD1 aligns across 8 bases. Germline CDR1 is SGHTA and CDR2 is FQGTGA. The CDR3 contains 13 residues. The trim removed 5 bases at V and 9 bases at J, leaving 9 bases unmatched. In DNA form, the CDR3 reads TGTGCCAGCAGCCCGGGGACAGGAGGGGGGCAGTACTTC. Its translation is CASSPGTGGGQYF.

For this clone: Other DNA sequences of this sample code for an identical CDR3. The chain carries TRBV29-1 and TRBJ2-7, with D unresolved. This CDR3 has 12 amino acids. V was shortened by 3 bases and J by 3 bases, with 9 bases between the two germline ends. Germline V gene lookup returns CDR1 SQVTM and CDR2 ANQGSEA. The CDR3 sequence is CSVELRDYEQYF. CDR3 bases: TGCAGCGTTGAGCTCAGAGACTACGAGCAGTACTTC.

The V gene is TRBV6-5, the J gene TRBJ1-2; D perhaps matches TRBD1 (5 bases). Germline V lookup: CDR1 MNHEY, CDR2 SVGAGI. V gave up 2 bases and J gave up 5 bases, with 15 bases separating them. CDR3 length equals 15 residues. DNA for the CDR3: TGTGCCAGCAGTTACGAGGGGAGTGGGGGGTATGGCTACACCTTC. It translates to CASSYEGSGGYGYTF.

V gene TRBV19 combines with J gene TRBJ2-1, with D possibly matching TRBD2 (6 bases). V was pared by 1 base and J by 7 bases, with 14 bases between. In germline, CDR1 is LNHDA, CDR2 SQIVND (reference sequence). This CDR3 is built from 15 residues. CDR3 bases: TGTGCCAGTAGTATAGGGGGGGTTATGAGAAATGAGCAGTTCTTC. This sequence encodes CASSIGGVMRNEQFF.

Concerning this clone: The sample contains more than one DNA sequence encoding this CDR3. The chain employs TRBV7-6 and TRBJ1-5, with a tentative D call TRBD1 (6 bases). In germline, CDR1 is SGHVS, CDR2 FNYEAQ. Between the trimmed V and J ends, which lost 5 bases and 0 bases, there was a span of 11 bases. CDR3 length equals 15 residues. CDR3 nucleotides: TGTGCCAGCAGCCCGGACAGTTTTAGCAATCAGCCCCAGCATTTT. Translating it yields CASSPDSFSNQPQHF. Complete variable domain (other parts from reference TRBV7-6 and TRBJ1-5): GAGVSQSPRYKVTKRGQDVALRCDPISGHVSLYWYRQALGQGPEFLTYFNYEAQQDKSGLPNDRFSAERPEGSISTLTIQRTEQRDSAMYRCASSPDSFSNQPQHFGDGTRLSIL.